This T cell receptor (beta chain) is drawn from a study of T cells in Graves' hyperthyroidism and ophthalmopathy. About the research overall: Peripheral blood collection took place at initial diagnosis, before any treatment.

Amplification of TCR beta CDR3 regions used RNA as the template. The HTBI set primed first-round TCR CDR3 RT-PCR. TCRdb fed the multiplex PCR reads into MiXCR, producing one record per CDR3 protein. The table records roughly 710,000 distinct CDR3 sequences, over 35% of them present only once. Trimming took 5 bases from V and 0 from J; bases not matched to a gene: 7. Per germline, CDR1 LNHDA and CDR2 SQIVND (reference sequence). CDR3 length: 15 residues. Exclusion criteria comprised uncontrolled infection, other autoimmune disease, pregnancy or lactation. Diagnoses rested on clinical symptoms, serum thyroxine and TRAb, thyroid ultrasound and orbital computed tomography. The PBMCs were taken from about 10 ml of fresh peripheral blood.

This sequence was found in a woman aged 40 to 49 with Graves' hyperthyroidism. The V call is TRBV19, the J call TRBJ2-7; 7 nucleotides agree with TRBD1. Sequencing was carried out using blood. CDR3 amino acids: CASSPRQGSSYEQYF. CDR3 DNA: TGTGCCAGTAGTCCCCGACAGGGAAGCTCCTACGAGCAGTACTTC.